This T cell receptor (beta chain) was retrieved from a study of CD8 T cells in acute hepatitis C reinfection. As to time point: naive CD8 control sorted from an acute-time-point sample. Cells were stained for CD3, CD8 and CD45RO, excluding dead cells. Sequencing was performed with immunoSEQ multiplex PCR; in TCRdb, only in-frame clones are kept and a portion is missing. This table holds 30,000 to 40,000 clones, 75% to 90% found once. This clone has a handful of counts. Antigen: not known. Overall study findings and caveats: Bulk TCRbeta-only sequencing left public clonotype pairing undetermined. A V04-02/J02-02 clonotype was among more than 10 public ones, independent of outcome. No chronic follow-up sample yielded enough NS3-1073 specific cells.

This CDR3 contains 13 residues. The V and J ends lost 5 bases and 9 bases respectively, with 14 bases between them. Germline assignment: CDR1 SGHVS and CDR2 FNYEAQ. The chain recombines TRBV7-6 with TRBJ2-1; TRBD1 might be the D (6 bases). The sequence was obtained from a woman under 30 who spontaneously cleared hepatitis C infection. The sequencing input was naive CD8+ T cells from PBMCs. CDR3 sequence (DNA): TGTGCCAGCAGCGAGGGGACAAGCGGTGAGCAGTTCTTC. Its protein product is CASSEGTSGEQFF.